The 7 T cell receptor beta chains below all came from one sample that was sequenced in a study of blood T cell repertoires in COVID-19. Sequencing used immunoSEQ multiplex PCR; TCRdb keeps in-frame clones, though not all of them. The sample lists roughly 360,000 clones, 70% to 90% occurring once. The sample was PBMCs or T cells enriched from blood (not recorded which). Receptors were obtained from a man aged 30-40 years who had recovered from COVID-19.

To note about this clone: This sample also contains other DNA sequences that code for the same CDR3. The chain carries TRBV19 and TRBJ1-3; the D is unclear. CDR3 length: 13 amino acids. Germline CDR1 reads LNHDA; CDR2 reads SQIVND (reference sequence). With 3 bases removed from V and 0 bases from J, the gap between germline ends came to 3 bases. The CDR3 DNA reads TGTGCCAGTAGTATCAGCTCTGGAAACACCATATATTTT. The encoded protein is CASSISSGNTIYF.

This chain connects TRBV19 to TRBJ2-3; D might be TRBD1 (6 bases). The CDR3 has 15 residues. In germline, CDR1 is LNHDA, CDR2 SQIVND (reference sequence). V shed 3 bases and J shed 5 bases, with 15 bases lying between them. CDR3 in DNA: TGTGCCAGTAGTATCTCCCCCAGGGGTCAAGATACGCAGTATTTT. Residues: CASSISPRGQDTQYF. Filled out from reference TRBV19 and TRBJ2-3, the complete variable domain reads DGGITQSPKYLFRKEGQNVTLSCEQNLNHDAMYWYRQDPGQGLRLIYYSQIVNDFQKGDIAEGYSVSREKKESFPLTVTSAQKNPTAFYLCASSISPRGQDTQYFGPGTRLTVL.

The CDR3: CASSVGDSRGDTQYF. Here the CDR3 DNA reads TGTGCCAGCAGCGTGGGGGACTCCCGGGGGGATACGCAGTATTTT. The rearrangement joins TRBV9 to TRBJ2-3; tentatively, D is TRBD2 (6 bases). In germline, CDR1 is SGDLS, CDR2 YYNGEE. The CDR3 length is 15 residues. Trimming shortened V by 2 bases and J by 6 bases, and 16 bases separated the two germline ends.

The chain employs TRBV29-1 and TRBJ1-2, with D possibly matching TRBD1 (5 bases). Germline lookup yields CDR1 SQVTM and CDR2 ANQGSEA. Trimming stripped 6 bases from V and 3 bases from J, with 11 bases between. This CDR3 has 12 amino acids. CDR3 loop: CSVGIQDYGYTF. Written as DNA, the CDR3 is TGCAGCGTGGGGATACAGGACTATGGCTACACCTTC.

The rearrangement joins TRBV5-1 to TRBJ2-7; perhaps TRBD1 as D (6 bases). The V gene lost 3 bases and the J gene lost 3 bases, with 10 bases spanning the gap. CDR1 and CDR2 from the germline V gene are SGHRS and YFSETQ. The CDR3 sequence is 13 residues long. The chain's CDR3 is CASSWDTYYEQYF. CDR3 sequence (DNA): TGCGCCAGCAGCTGGGACACCTACTACGAGCAGTACTTC.

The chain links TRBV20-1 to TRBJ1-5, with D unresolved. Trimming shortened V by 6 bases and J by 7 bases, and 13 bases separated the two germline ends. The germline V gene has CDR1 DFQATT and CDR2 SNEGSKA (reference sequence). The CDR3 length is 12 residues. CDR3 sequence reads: CSASGGNQPQHF. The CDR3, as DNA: TGCAGTGCCAGTGGAGGGAACCAGCCCCAGCATTTT.

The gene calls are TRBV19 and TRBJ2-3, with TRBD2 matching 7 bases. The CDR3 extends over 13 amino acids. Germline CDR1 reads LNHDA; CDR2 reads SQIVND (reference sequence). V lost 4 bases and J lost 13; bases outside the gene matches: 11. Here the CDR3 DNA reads TGTGCCAGTAGTAGCGGGGGTGCTCCGGATAAGTATTTT. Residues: CASSSGGAPDKYF.